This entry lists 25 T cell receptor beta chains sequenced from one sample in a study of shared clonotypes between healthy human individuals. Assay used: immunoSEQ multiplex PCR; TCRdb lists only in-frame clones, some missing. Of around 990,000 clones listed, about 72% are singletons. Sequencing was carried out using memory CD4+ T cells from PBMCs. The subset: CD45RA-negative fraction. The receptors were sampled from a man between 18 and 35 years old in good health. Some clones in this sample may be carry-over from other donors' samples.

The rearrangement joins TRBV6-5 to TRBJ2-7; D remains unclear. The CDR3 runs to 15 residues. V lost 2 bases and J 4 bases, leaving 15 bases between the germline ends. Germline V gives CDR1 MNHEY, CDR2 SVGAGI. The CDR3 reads CASSYRDRSGYEQYF. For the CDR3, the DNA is TGTGCCAGCAGTTACCGCGACCGCTCTGGGTACGAGCAGTACTTC.

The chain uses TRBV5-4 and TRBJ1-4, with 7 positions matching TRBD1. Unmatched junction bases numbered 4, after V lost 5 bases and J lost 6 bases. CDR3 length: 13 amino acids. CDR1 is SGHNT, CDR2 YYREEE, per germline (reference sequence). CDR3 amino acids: CASRGRGDEKLFF. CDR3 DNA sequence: TGTGCCAGCAGGGGCAGGGGGGATGAAAAACTGTTTTTT.

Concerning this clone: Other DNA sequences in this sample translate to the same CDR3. Here the CDR3 DNA reads TGTGCCACGCTGATGAACACTGAAGCTTTCTTT. Its translation: CATLMNTEAFF. The rearrangement links TRBV28 to TRBJ1-1, with no clear D. The germline CDR1 and CDR2 sequences are MDHEN and SYDVKM. The V and J ends lost 10 bases and 0 bases respectively, with 6 bases between them. The CDR3 consists of 11 residues.

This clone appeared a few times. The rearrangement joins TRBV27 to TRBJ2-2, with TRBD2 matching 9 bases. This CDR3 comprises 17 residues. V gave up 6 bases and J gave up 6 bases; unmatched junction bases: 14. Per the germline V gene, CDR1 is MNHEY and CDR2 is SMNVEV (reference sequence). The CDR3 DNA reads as TGTGCCAGCAGCCTTCGGGGTAGCGGGAGTACTCCCGGGGAGCTGTTTTTT. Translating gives CASSLRGSGSTPGELFF.

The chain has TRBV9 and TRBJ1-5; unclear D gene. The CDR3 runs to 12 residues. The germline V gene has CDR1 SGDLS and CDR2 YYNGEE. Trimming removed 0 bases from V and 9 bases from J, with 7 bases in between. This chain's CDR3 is CASSVERGPQHF. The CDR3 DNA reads TGTGCCAGCAGCGTAGAACGGGGGCCCCAGCATTTT.

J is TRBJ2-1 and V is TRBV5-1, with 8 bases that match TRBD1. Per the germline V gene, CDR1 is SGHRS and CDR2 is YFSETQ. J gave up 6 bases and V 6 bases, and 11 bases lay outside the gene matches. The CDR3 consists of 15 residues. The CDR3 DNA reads TGCGCCAGCACTACGCAGGACAGGGAAGGCAATGAGCAGTTCTTC. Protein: CASTTQDREGNEQFF.

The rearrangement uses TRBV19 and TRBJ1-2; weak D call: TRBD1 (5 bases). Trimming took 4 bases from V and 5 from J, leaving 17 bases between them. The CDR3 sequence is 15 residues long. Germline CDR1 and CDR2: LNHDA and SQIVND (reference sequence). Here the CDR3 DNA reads TGTGCCAGTAGTACGACGAGACAGACAATTTATGGCTACACCTTC. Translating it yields CASSTTRQTIYGYTF.

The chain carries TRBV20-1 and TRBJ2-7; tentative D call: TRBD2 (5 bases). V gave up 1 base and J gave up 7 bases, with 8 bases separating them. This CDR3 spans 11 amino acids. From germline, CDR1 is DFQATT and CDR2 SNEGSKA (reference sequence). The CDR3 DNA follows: TGCAGTGCTAGAGTCCCGGGGGAGCAGTACTTC. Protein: CSARVPGEQYF.

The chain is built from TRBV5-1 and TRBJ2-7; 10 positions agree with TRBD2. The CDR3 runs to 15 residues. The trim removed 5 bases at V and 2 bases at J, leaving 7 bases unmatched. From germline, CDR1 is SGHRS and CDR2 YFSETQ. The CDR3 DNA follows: TGCGCCAGCAGGCGGGGGACTAGCGATCCCTACGAGCAGTACTTC. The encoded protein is CASRRGTSDPYEQYF.

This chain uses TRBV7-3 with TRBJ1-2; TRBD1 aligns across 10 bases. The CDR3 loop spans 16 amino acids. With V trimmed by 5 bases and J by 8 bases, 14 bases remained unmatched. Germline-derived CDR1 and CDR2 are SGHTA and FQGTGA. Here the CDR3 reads CASSLYPGDRGYGYTF. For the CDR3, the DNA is TGTGCCAGCAGCCTGTATCCCGGGGACAGGGGTTACGGCTACACCTTC.

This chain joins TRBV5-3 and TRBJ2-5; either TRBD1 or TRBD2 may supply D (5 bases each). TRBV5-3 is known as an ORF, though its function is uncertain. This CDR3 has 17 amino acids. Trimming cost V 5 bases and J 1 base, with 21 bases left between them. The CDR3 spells CARRSDRDRNFQETQYF. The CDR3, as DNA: TGTGCCAGAAGATCAGACCGGGACCGGAACTTCCAAGAGACCCAGTACTTC.

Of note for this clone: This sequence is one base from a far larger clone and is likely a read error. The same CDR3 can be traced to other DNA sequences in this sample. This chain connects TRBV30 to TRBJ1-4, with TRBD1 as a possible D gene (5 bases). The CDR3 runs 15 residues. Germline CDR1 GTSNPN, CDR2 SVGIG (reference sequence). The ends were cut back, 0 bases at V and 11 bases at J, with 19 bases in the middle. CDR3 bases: TGTGCCTGGAGTGTACTCAGGGCGAGGGGCGAGAAACTGTTTTTT. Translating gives CAWSVLRARGEKLFF. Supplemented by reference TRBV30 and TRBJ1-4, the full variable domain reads SQTIHQWPATLVQPVGSPLSLECTVEGTSNPNLYWYRQAAGRGLQLLFYSVGIGQISSEVPQNLSASRPQDRQFILSSKKLLLSDSGFYLCAWSVLRARGEKLFFGSGTQLSVL.

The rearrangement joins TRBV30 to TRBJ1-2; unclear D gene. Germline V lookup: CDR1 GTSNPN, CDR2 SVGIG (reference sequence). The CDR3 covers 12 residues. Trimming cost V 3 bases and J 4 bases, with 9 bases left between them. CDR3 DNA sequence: TGTGCCTGGAGCCCCGGTCCCTATGGCTACACCTTC. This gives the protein CAWSPGPYGYTF.

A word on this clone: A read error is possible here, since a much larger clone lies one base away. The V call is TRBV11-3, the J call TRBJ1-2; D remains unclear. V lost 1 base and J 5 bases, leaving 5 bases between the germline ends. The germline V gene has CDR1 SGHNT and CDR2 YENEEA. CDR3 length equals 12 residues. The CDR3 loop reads CASSLAGYGYTF. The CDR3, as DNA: TGTGCCAGCAGCTTAGCGGGGTATGGCTACACCTTC.

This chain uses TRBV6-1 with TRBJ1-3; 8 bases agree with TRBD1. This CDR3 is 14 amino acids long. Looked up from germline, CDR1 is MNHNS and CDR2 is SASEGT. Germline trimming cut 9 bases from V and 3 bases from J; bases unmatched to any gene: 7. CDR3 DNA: TGTGCCAGGGAAACAGGGGGGATTGGAAACACCATATATTTT. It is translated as CARETGGIGNTIYF.

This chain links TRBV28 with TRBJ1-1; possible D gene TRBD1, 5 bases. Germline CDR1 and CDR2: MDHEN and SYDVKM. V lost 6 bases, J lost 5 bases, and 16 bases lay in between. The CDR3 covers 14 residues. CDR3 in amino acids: CASSNWGEVTEAFF. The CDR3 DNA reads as TGTGCCAGCAGCAATTGGGGCGAGGTTACTGAAGCTTTCTTT.

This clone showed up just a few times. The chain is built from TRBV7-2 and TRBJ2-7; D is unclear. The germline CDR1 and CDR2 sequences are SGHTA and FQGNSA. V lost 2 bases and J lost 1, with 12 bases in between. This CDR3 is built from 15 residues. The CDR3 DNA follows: TGTGCCAGCAGCTTAAGGGCCATCCCTTCCTACGAGCAGTACTTC. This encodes CASSLRAIPSYEQYF.

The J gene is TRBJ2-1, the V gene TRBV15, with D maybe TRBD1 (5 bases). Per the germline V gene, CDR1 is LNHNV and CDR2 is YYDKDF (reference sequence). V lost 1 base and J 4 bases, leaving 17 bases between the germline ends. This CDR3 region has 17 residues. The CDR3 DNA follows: TGTGCCACCAGCAGAGTCCAATTCACCCAGGGTTACAATGAGCAGTTCTTC. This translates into CATSRVQFTQGYNEQFF.

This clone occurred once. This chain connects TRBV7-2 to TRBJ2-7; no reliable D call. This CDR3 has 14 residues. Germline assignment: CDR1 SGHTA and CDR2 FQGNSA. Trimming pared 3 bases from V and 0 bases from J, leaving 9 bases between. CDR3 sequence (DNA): TGTGCCAGCAGCTTCACAGACCTCTCCTACGAGCAGTACTTC. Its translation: CASSFTDLSYEQYF.

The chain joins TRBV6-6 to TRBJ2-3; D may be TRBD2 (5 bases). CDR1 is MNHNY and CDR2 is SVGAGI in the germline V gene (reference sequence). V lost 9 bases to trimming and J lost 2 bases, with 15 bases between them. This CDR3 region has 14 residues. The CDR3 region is CASKDSTHTDTQYF. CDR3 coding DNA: TGTGCCAGTAAGGACTCCACACACACAGATACGCAGTATTTT.

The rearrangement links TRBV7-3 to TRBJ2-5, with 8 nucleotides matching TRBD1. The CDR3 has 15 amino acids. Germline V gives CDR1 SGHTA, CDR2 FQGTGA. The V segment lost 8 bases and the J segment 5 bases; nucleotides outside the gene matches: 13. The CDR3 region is CASGDGQGAWETQYF. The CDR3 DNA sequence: TGTGCCAGCGGGGACGGGCAGGGGGCATGGGAGACCCAGTACTTC.

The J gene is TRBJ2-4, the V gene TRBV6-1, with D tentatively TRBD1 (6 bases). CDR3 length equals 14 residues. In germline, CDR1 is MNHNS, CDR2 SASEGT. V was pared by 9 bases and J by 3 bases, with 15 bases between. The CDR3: CASNLDSGKNIQYF. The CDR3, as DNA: TGTGCCAGTAATTTGGACAGCGGCAAAAACATTCAGTACTTC.

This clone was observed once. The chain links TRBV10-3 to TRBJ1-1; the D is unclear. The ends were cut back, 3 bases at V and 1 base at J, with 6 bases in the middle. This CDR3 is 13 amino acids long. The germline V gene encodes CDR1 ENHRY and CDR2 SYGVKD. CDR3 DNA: TGTGCCATCAGTGAAGAACAGAACACTGAAGCTTTCTTT. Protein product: CAISEEQNTEAFF.

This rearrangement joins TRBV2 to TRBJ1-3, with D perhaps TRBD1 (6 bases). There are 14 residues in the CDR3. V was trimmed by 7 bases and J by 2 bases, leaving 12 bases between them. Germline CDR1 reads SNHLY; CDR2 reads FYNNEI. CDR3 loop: CASKDRTAGNTIYF. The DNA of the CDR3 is TGTGCCAGCAAGGATAGGACAGCTGGAAACACCATATATTTT.

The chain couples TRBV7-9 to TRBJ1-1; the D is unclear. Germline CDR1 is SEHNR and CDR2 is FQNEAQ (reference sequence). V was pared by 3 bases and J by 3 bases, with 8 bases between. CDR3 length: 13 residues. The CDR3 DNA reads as TGTGCCAGCAGCTTTAGGGCGGACACTGAAGCTTTCTTT. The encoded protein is CASSFRADTEAFF.